These 29 T cell receptor beta chains were sequenced from one sample in a study of blood T cells in healthy people across ages. A second 7 to 11 cycle PCR used barcoded and J-beta primers. One entry per CDR3 protein, called by TCRdb with MiXCR from the 5' RACE reads. The sample contains around 2 million distinct CDR3 sequences, about 39% of which appear only once. Source material: blood. These receptors were taken from a human donor in good health.

In its sample, this clonotype was seen a few times. This chain links TRBV9 with TRBJ2-1, with D unresolved. This CDR3 region has 13 residues. Trimming shortened V by 0 bases and J by 6 bases, and 7 bases separated the two germline ends. CDR1 SGDLS and CDR2 YYNGEE come from the germline V gene. CDR3 loop: CASSVVTANEQFF. CDR3 DNA sequence: TGTGCCAGCAGCGTAGTAACAGCCAATGAGCAGTTCTTC.

This clonotype was observed a handful of times. The chain combines TRBV4-3 with TRBJ1-1; 9 nucleotides align to TRBD1. The CDR3 is 16 residues long. V lost 0 bases, J lost 5 bases, and 7 bases stayed unmatched. The germline gives CDR1 LGHNA, CDR2 YSLEER. The CDR3 DNA reads as TGCGCCAGCAGCCAAGATCGGGGGACAGGGAGGACTGAAGCTTTCTTT. Residues: CASSQDRGTGRTEAFF.

Written as DNA, the CDR3 is TGCAGTGCTAGGGGGTCAGGACAGCCCCAGCATTTT. It is translated as CSARGSGQPQHF. The rearrangement uses TRBV20-1 and TRBJ1-5, with D unclear. V was trimmed by 3 bases and J by 7 bases, leaving 10 bases between them. Germline V gene sequence: CDR1 DFQATT, CDR2 SNEGSKA (reference sequence). The CDR3 is made up of 12 amino acids.

This clonotype was counted between two and nine times. The chain couples TRBV12-3 or TRBV12-4 to TRBJ1-2; TRBD1 aligns across 7 bases. Trimming removed 8 bases from V and 5 bases from J; junction bases left unmatched: 23. CDR3 size: 18 residues. CDR3 DNA: TGTGCCAGCGCGTACGACCCGACAGGGTTCACACTCAGTTATGGCTACACCTTC. Protein sequence: CASAYDPTGFTLSYGYTF.

There are a few counts of this clonotype. This chain links TRBV4-3 with TRBJ2-7, with D maybe TRBD1 (5 bases). Germline CDR1 LGHNA, CDR2 YSLEER. V lost 0 bases and J lost 3, with 12 bases in between. The CDR3 totals 15 residues. CDR3 DNA sequence: TGCGCCAGCAGCCAAGATTCAGGACAACTCTACGAGCAGTACTTC. This sequence encodes CASSQDSGQLYEQYF.

The V and J genes are TRBV20-1 and TRBJ2-7, with 7 bases lining up with TRBD2. Germline CDR1 and CDR2: DFQATT and SNEGSKA (reference sequence). The CDR3 extends over 14 amino acids. V shed 1 base, J shed 8 bases, and the junction held 11 bases outside the gene matches. The CDR3 loop is CSARVLGRREKQYF. The CDR3 DNA reads as TGCAGTGCTAGAGTGTTAGGGAGGCGGGAGAAGCAGTACTTC.

J is TRBJ2-1 and V is TRBV3-1, with D tentatively TRBD1 (5 bases). The CDR3 contains 16 residues. V lost 4 bases to trimming and J lost 5 bases, with 18 bases between them. Germline CDR1 is LGHDT and CDR2 is YNNKEL (reference sequence). In DNA form, the CDR3 reads TGTGCCAGCAGCCGTGATGGGGCGACCCTCAACAATGAGCAGTTCTTC. It codes for CASSRDGATLNNEQFF.

This chain joins TRBV25-1 and TRBJ2-7; TRBD2 might be the D (6 bases). V lost 0 bases and J 6 bases, leaving 21 bases between the germline ends. Germline lookup yields CDR1 MGHDK and CDR2 SYGVNS. This CDR3 region has 17 residues. CDR3 in amino acids: CASSEYFLKGGSFEQYF. In nucleotides, the CDR3 is TGTGCCAGCAGTGAATATTTTCTGAAGGGAGGAAGCTTCGAGCAGTACTTC.

This clonotype appeared a few times. The chain combines TRBV29-1 with TRBJ2-7, with D perhaps TRBD1 (6 bases). CDR3 size: 13 residues. Between the trimmed V and J ends, which lost 4 bases and 2 bases, there was a span of 12 bases. The germline CDR1 and CDR2 sequences are SQVTM and ANQGSEA. The CDR3 loop is CSVGGLFAYEQYF. The CDR3 coding sequence is TGCAGCGTTGGGGGGCTTTTCGCCTACGAGCAGTACTTC.

This clonotype was seen a few times. V usage is TRBV18 and J usage is TRBJ2-5, with 7 bases identical to TRBD1. In germline, CDR1 is KGHSH, CDR2 LQKENI. After removal of 3 bases from V and 3 bases from J, the junction contained 4 bases not matched to a gene. The CDR3 sequence is 14 residues long. Here the CDR3 reads CASSPSGQKETQYF. The CDR3 DNA sequence: TGTGCCAGCTCACCCTCGGGACAGAAAGAGACCCAGTACTTC.

This clonotype was counted a few times. This chain uses TRBV20-1 with TRBJ2-7; 8 nucleotides match TRBD1. This CDR3 has 12 amino acids. CDR1 is DFQATT, CDR2 SNEGSKA, per germline (reference sequence). After removal of 5 bases from V and 6 bases from J, the junction contained 6 bases not matched to a gene. CDR3 sequence reads: CSASQGAGEQYF. CDR3 nucleotide sequence: TGCAGTGCTTCGCAGGGGGCGGGCGAGCAGTACTTC.

The chain employs TRBV7-9 and TRBJ2-7, with D perhaps TRBD1 (6 bases). V lost 5 bases to trimming and J lost 1 base, with 18 bases between them. The CDR3 runs 16 residues. The germline CDR1 and CDR2 sequences are SEHNR and FQNEAQ (reference sequence). The CDR3 coding sequence is TGTGCCAGCAGCCATCGCCGGGACACAAGTTCCTACGAGCAGTACTTC. Encoded protein: CASSHRRDTSSYEQYF.

This clonotype was observed a handful of times. The V and J genes are TRBV6-5 and TRBJ1-2; D is unresolved. The V and J ends lost 4 bases and 3 bases respectively, with 15 bases between them. The CDR3 covers 15 residues. Germline CDR1 is MNHEY and CDR2 is SVGAGI. CDR3 region: CASSSMGDLDYGYTF. The CDR3 nucleotides read TGTGCCAGCAGTTCCATGGGCGATCTCGACTATGGCTACACCTTC.

The rearrangement uses TRBV20-1 and TRBJ2-1; possibly TRBD2 for D (6 bases). CDR1 and CDR2 from the germline V gene are DFQATT and SNEGSKA (reference sequence). The CDR3 loop spans 14 amino acids. The CDR3 is CSLYPTGTEGGQFF. The CDR3 nucleotides are TGCAGCTTATACCCAACCGGGACGGAGGGTGGGCAGTTCTTC.

The rearrangement uses TRBV6-2 or TRBV6-3 and TRBJ2-1; perhaps TRBD2 as D (6 bases). The germline CDR1 and CDR2 sequences are MNHEY and SVGEGT. V lost 8 bases, J lost 3 bases, and 8 bases lay in between. The CDR3 has 12 residues. This CDR3 reads CASGGFYNEQFF. CDR3 DNA: TGTGCCAGCGGGGGGTTCTACAATGAGCAGTTCTTC.

A few counts support this clonotype. The J gene is TRBJ2-5, the V gene TRBV7-2; D not resolved. The CDR3 sequence is 14 residues long. The germline V gene has CDR1 SGHTA and CDR2 FQGNSA. Trimming shortened V by 0 bases and J by 2 bases, and 7 bases separated the two germline ends. CDR3 region: CASSLAYAQETQYF. In nucleotides, the CDR3 is TGTGCCAGCAGCTTAGCATACGCACAAGAGACCCAGTACTTC. The whole variable domain, remainder taken from reference TRBV7-2 and TRBJ2-5, is GAGVSQSPSNKVTEKGKDVELRCDPISGHTALYWYRQSLGQGLEFLIYFQGNSAPDKSGLPSDRFSAERTGGSVSTLTIQRTQQEDSAVYLCASSLAYAQETQYFGPGTRLLVL.

This rearrangement joins TRBV5-6 to TRBJ2-4; D is possibly TRBD1 (5 bases). The tail of the sequence fits TRBJ2-7 better, so the J call may be wrong. The CDR3 runs 15 residues. CDR1 SGHDT and CDR2 YYEEEE come from the germline V gene. The CDR3 coding sequence is TGTGCCAGCAGCTTGGGTCCAGGGCGAGCCTACGAGCAGTACTTC. Residues: CASSLGPGRAYEQYF.

The chain uses TRBV20-1 and TRBJ1-5; weak D call: TRBD1 (5 bases). CDR1 is DFQATT and CDR2 is SNEGSKA in the germline V gene (reference sequence). This CDR3 contains 14 residues. V was pared by 6 bases and J by 4 bases, with 16 bases between. The CDR3 nucleotides are TGCAGTGCAGGGACCACGGCCCAAAATCAGCCCCAGCATTTT. Translating gives CSAGTTAQNQPQHF.

The chain links TRBV4-3 to TRBJ1-2, with D possibly matching TRBD1 (5 bases). V was shortened by 1 base and J by 4 bases, with 16 bases between the two germline ends. This CDR3 has 16 amino acids. Germline CDR1 and CDR2: LGHNA and YSLEER. The CDR3 DNA sequence: TGCGCCAGCAGCCAAGGAAGGCAGGGCGGTTGCTATGGCTACACCTTC. Translated, it gives CASSQGRQGGCYGYTF.

V is TRBV5-1 and J is TRBJ1-2, with TRBD1 identical over 9 bases. Germline lookup yields CDR1 SGHRS and CDR2 YFSETQ. CDR3 length equals 16 residues. V gave up 4 bases and J gave up 3 bases; unmatched junction bases: 10. Here the CDR3 reads CASSATGTGFDYGYTF. The CDR3 DNA reads as TGCGCCAGCAGCGCCACCGGGACAGGGTTTGACTATGGCTACACCTTC.

J is TRBJ2-7 and V is TRBV5-1; 10 positions agree with TRBD2. The CDR3 totals 14 residues. V shed 3 bases and J 1 base; nucleotides not matched to a gene: 1. The germline gives CDR1 SGHRS, CDR2 YFSETQ. The CDR3 nucleotides are TGCGCCAGCAGCTGGGGACTAGCGTCCTACGAGCAGTACTTC. This encodes CASSWGLASYEQYF.

This clonotype showed up just a few times. V gene TRBV9 combines with J gene TRBJ2-3; 11 nucleotides line up with TRBD2. Germline V gene sequence: CDR1 SGDLS, CDR2 YYNGEE. The length of the CDR3 is 16 residues. Trimming removed 3 bases from V and 1 base from J; junction bases left unmatched: 4. The CDR3 region is CASSDLAGGRTDTQYF. CDR3 nucleotides: TGTGCCAGCAGCGACCTAGCGGGGGGCCGCACAGATACGCAGTATTTT.

The CDR3 nucleotides read TGTGCCAGCAGCTTTTTCGGCAGCAGTTATGAAGCTTTCTTT. This translates into CASSFFGSSYEAFF. V usage is TRBV11-3 and J usage is TRBJ1-1; D uncertain. Germline lookup yields CDR1 SGHNT and CDR2 YENEEA. V gave up 3 bases and J gave up 7 bases, with 15 bases separating them. The CDR3 is made up of 14 amino acids.

This clonotype appeared once. This chain joins TRBV7-8 and TRBJ1-4, with D perhaps matching TRBD1 (6 bases). This CDR3 contains 14 residues. V lost 4 bases and J lost 12, with 18 bases in between. Germline loops: CDR1 SGHVS, CDR2 FQNEAQ. This CDR3 reads CASSSQGPSPELFF. CDR3 DNA: TGTGCCAGCAGCTCCCAGGGGCCCTCGCCGGAACTGTTTTTT.

This clonotype was found a few times. The rearrangement joins TRBV7-9 to TRBJ2-6; D may be TRBD1 (6 bases). CDR3 length: 18 residues. Germline V CDR1 and CDR2: SEHNR, FQNEAQ (reference sequence). Deletions cut 4 bases from V and 4 bases from J, with 20 bases between. CDR3 DNA: TGTGCCAGCAGCTCCAATCACCTACCAGGGGTCGGGGCCAACGTCCTGACTTTC. As protein: CASSSNHLPGVGANVLTF.

The chain uses TRBV28 and TRBJ2-7; tentative D call: TRBD1 (6 bases). Germline V CDR1 and CDR2: MDHEN, SYDVKM. CDR3 length equals 15 residues. V was pared by 7 bases and J by 1 base, with 17 bases between. DNA for the CDR3: TGTGCCAGCACCTCAACAGGGTTGCCGTCCTACGAGCAGTACTTC. This sequence encodes CASTSTGLPSYEQYF.

This clonotype was counted a few times. The CDR3 here is CASSYSGTAFYEQYF. CDR3 DNA sequence: TGTGCCAGCAGTTACTCTGGGACAGCCTTCTATGAGCAGTACTTC. The V and J genes are TRBV6-5 and TRBJ2-5, with 7 bases aligning to TRBD1. Germline values: CDR1 MNHEY, CDR2 SVGAGI. With V trimmed by 0 bases and J by 11 bases, 12 bases remained unmatched. The CDR3 loop spans 15 amino acids.

V is TRBV25-1 and J is TRBJ2-3; D is undetermined. V was shortened by 2 bases and J by 5 bases, with 11 bases between the two germline ends. This CDR3 contains 14 residues. CDR1 MGHDK and CDR2 SYGVNS come from the germline V gene. The CDR3 spells CASSESLGIDTQYF. The DNA of the CDR3 is TGTGCCAGCAGTGAAAGTTTAGGGATAGATACGCAGTATTTT.

In its sample, this clonotype was seen a few times. CDR3 nucleotide sequence: TGTGCCAGCAGGGGAGATCGCGCAGAGACCCAGTACTTC. This encodes CASRGDRAETQYF. The rearrangement uses TRBV12-3 or TRBV12-4 and TRBJ2-5; possibly TRBD2 for D (5 bases). The CDR3 consists of 13 residues. V lost 6 bases and J 4 bases, leaving 12 bases between the germline ends.